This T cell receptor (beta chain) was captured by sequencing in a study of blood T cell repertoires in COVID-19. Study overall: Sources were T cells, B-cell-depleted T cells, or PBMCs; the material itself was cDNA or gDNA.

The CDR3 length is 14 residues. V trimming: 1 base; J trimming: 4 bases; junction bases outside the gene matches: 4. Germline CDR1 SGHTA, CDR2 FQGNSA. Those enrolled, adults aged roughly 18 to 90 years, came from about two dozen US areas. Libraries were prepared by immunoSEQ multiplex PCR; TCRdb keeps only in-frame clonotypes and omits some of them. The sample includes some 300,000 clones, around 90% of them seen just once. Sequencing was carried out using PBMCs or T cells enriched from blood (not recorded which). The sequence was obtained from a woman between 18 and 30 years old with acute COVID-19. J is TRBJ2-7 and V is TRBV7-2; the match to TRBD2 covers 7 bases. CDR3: CASSLDGAGYEQYF. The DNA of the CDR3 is TGTGCCAGCAGCTTAGACGGAGCGGGGTACGAGCAGTACTTC.